A single sample gave rise to the 27 T cell receptor beta chains below, sequenced in a study of blood T cell repertoires in COVID-19 (dated by TCRdb to about 2020). Libraries came from the immunoSEQ multiplex PCR assay. TCRdb holds this immuneACCESS table with in-frame rearrangements only. Some clones are missing; in checked studies, unresolved V genes explain under half, and the rest has no known cause. The sample table records fewer than 450,000 clones; about 91% of these occur just once. Over 10% of the sample rests with the top ten. The sequenced sample was peripheral blood. The receptors originated from a woman in her fifties or sixties with COVID-19, enrolled during active disease.

The rearrangement joins TRBV3-1 (or the pseudogene TRBV3-2) to TRBJ2-3, with TRBD2 as a possible D gene (6 bases). Germline-derived CDR1 and CDR2 are LGHDT and YNNKEL (reference sequence). The CDR3 length is 13 residues. V gave up 4 bases and J gave up 4 bases, with 9 bases separating them. CDR3: CASSRGAADTQYF. DNA for the CDR3: TGTGCCAGCAGCCGCGGGGCAGCAGATACGCAGTATTTT.

This clone was found a few times. The V call is TRBV27, the J call TRBJ1-3; a weak D match, TRBD1 (5 bases). V was cut by 6 bases and J by 0 bases, with 24 bases left in between. Germline CDR1 MNHEY, CDR2 SMNVEV (reference sequence). The CDR3 covers 19 residues. DNA of the CDR3: TGTGCCAGCAGCCCCCGGCCACCCGGGTCCGGGGGCTCTGGAAACACCATATATTTT. The encoded protein is CASSPRPPGSGGSGNTIYF.

The chain employs TRBV19 and TRBJ2-7; 9 bases agree with TRBD2. The CDR3 sequence is 14 residues long. Germline CDR1 is LNHDA and CDR2 is SQIVND (reference sequence). The trim removed 5 bases at V and 5 bases at J, leaving 7 bases unmatched. As DNA, the CDR3 is TGTGCCAGTAGTTATCGGGGACTAGCTAACGAGCAGTACTTC. Amino acid sequence: CASSYRGLANEQYF.

The chain carries TRBV5-1 and TRBJ2-5; 8 bases fit TRBD1. CDR3 length: 14 amino acids. Trimming cost V 4 bases and J 6 bases; bases outside gene matches: 8. Germline CDR1 and CDR2: SGHRS and YFSETQ. The CDR3 sequence is CASSPGQGQKTQYF. DNA of the CDR3: TGCGCCAGCAGCCCAGGACAGGGCCAGAAGACCCAGTACTTC.

The J gene is TRBJ2-3, the V gene TRBV27; 9 bases fit TRBD2. With V trimmed by 3 bases and J by 5 bases, 6 bases remained unmatched. The CDR3 is made up of 15 amino acids. Germline V gives CDR1 MNHEY, CDR2 SMNVEV (reference sequence). The CDR3 DNA reads as TGTGCCAGCAGTTTTGGCGGGGGGGCCGAAGATACGCAGTATTTT. It codes for CASSFGGGAEDTQYF.

This clone is a singleton in its sample. The J gene is TRBJ2-1, the V gene TRBV19; TRBD2 might be the D (5 bases). This CDR3 has 10 residues. V lost 9 bases to trimming and J lost 9 bases, with 9 bases between them. CDR1 LNHDA and CDR2 SQIVND come from the germline V gene (reference sequence). The CDR3: CASGGGEQFF. In DNA form, the CDR3 reads TGTGCCAGCGGAGGCGGTGAGCAGTTCTTC. Using reference TRBV19 and TRBJ2-1 for the parts outside the CDR3, the full variable domain is DGGITQSPKYLFRKEGQNVTLSCEQNLNHDAMYWYRQDPGQGLRLIYYSQIVNDFQKGDIAEGYSVSREKKESFPLTVTSAQKNPTAFYLCASGGGEQFFGPGTRLTVL.

The J gene is TRBJ1-3, the V gene TRBV2; 10 bases are a match to TRBD1. Germline trimming cut 6 bases from V and 4 bases from J; bases unmatched to any gene: 6. The CDR3 has 15 residues. Germline CDR1 is SNHLY and CDR2 is FYNNEI. The CDR3 nucleotides are TGTGCCAGCAGCCGGGACAGGGGTCTCGGAAACACCATATATTTT. Its protein is CASSRDRGLGNTIYF.

The rearrangement joins TRBV5-1 to TRBJ2-6; tentative D call: TRBD2 (5 bases). The CDR3 covers 14 residues. In germline, CDR1 is SGHRS, CDR2 YFSETQ. Trimming pared 5 bases from V and 4 bases from J, leaving 10 bases between. CDR3 in DNA: TGCGCCAGCAGGGTCTCGGGAGGGGCCAACGTCCTGACTTTC. This encodes CASRVSGGANVLTF. Complete variable domain (other parts from reference TRBV5-1 and TRBJ2-6): KAGVTQTPRYLIKTRGQQVTLSCSPISGHRSVSWYQQTPGQGLQFLFEYFSETQRNKGNFPGRFSGRQFSNSRSEMNVSTLELGDSALYLCASRVSGGANVLTFGAGSRLTVL.

This chain uses TRBV2 with TRBJ2-1; 10 nucleotides match TRBD2. Germline V CDR1 and CDR2: SNHLY, FYNNEI. Trimming at V came to 1 base and at J to 9 bases, leaving 6 bases not matched to a gene. The CDR3 length is 15 residues. CDR3 coding DNA: TGTGCCAGCAGTGAAGGGCTAGCGGGGGCCGGTGAGCAGTTCTTC. Protein: CASSEGLAGAGEQFF.

This clone came up a few times. The V call is TRBV5-3, the J call TRBJ2-2, with a possible D match to TRBD2 (6 bases). TRBV5-3 is an ORF, and what it does is uncertain. The V gene lost 1 base and the J gene lost 4 bases, with 14 bases spanning the gap. The CDR3 loop spans 16 amino acids. CDR3: CARSLNGGLSTGELFF. CDR3 DNA: TGTGCCAGAAGCTTGAATGGGGGGTTGAGCACCGGGGAGCTGTTTTTT.

This chain uses TRBV21-1 with TRBJ1-4. TRBV21-1 corresponds to a pseudogene. There are 12 residues in the CDR3. CDR3 bases: TGTGCCAGCAGCACTTATAATGAAAAACTGTTTTTT. This translates into CASSTYNEKLFF.

V gene TRBV28 combines with J gene TRBJ1-4; a weak D match, TRBD1 (6 bases). The germline gives CDR1 MDHEN, CDR2 SYDVKM. V was shortened by 6 bases and J by 3 bases, with 14 bases between the two germline ends. The CDR3 loop spans 15 amino acids. The CDR3 sequence is CASSLPGHSNEKLFF. DNA of the CDR3: TGTGCCAGCAGCCTACCGGGACACTCTAATGAAAAACTGTTTTTT. The whole variable domain, remainder taken from reference TRBV28 and TRBJ1-4, is DVKVTQSSRYLVKRTGEKVFLECVQDMDHENMFWYRQDPGLGLRLIYFSYDVKMKEKGDIPEGYSVSREKKERFSLILESASTNQTSMYLCASSLPGHSNEKLFFGSGTQLSVL.

This chain joins TRBV27 and TRBJ2-2; D remains ambiguous. This CDR3 spans 18 amino acids. Trimming removed 2 bases from V and 2 bases from J, with 18 bases in between. The germline gives CDR1 MNHEY, CDR2 SMNVEV (reference sequence). The CDR3 sequence is CASSLTLFAKINTGELFF. The CDR3, as DNA: TGTGCCAGCAGTTTAACCTTATTTGCGAAAATCAACACCGGGGAGCTGTTTTTT.

The V gene is TRBV28, the J gene TRBJ1-2; D is perhaps TRBD1 (5 bases). Trimming left V 6 bases short and J 8 bases short, with 13 bases between. The germline V gene has CDR1 MDHEN and CDR2 SYDVKM. This CDR3 is built from 12 residues. The CDR3 sequence: CASREGFAGYTF. The CDR3 DNA follows: TGTGCCAGCAGGGAGGGGTTCGCGGGCTACACCTTC.

The chain recombines TRBV3-1 (or the pseudogene TRBV3-2) with TRBJ1-6; D uncertain. V lost 1 base, J lost 3 bases, and 25 bases lay in between. The CDR3 is 21 residues long. CDR1 and CDR2 (germline): LGHDT, YNNKEL (reference sequence). In nucleotides, the CDR3 is TGTGCCAGCAGCCAAGCCCTCCCCGAATCCGGTCTGAGCATCTATAATTCACCCCTCCACTTT. Amino acids: CASSQALPESGLSIYNSPLHF.

The chain uses TRBV11-2 and TRBJ1-4; no clear D. The CDR3 loop spans 14 amino acids. Deletions cut 5 bases from V and 2 bases from J, with 9 bases between. Germline CDR1 and CDR2: SGHAT and FQNNGV. CDR3 region: CASSTRGTNEKLFF. CDR3 bases: TGTGCCAGCAGCACCCGCGGGACTAATGAAAAACTGTTTTTT.

This chain uses TRBV18 with TRBJ1-1; 7 bases line up with TRBD1. CDR3 size: 17 residues. Germline CDR1 and CDR2: KGHSH and LQKENI. V shed 6 bases and J 4 bases; nucleotides not matched to a gene: 17. CDR3 bases: TGTGCCAGCTCGCTAACAGGGGCCGGGACAGCGGCCACTGAAGCTTTCTTT. The encoded protein is CASSLTGAGTAATEAFF.

The CDR3 loop is CASSGPSNYRDNSYEQYF. The DNA for the CDR3 is TGTGCCAGCAGCGGGCCCTCCAATTATAGGGACAACTCCTACGAGCAGTACTTC. The chain employs TRBV9 and TRBJ2-7, with D possibly matching TRBD1 (6 bases). Germline CDR1 and CDR2: SGDLS and YYNGEE. Deletions cut 3 bases from V and 0 bases from J, with 22 bases between. CDR3 length: 18 residues.

The genes are TRBV29-1 and TRBJ1-2; TRBD1 matches 10 bases. Germline loops: CDR1 SQVTM, CDR2 ANQGSEA. V was pared by 2 bases and J by 2 bases, with 5 bases of the junction left unmatched. The CDR3 is made up of 15 amino acids. The CDR3 coding sequence is TGCAGCGTTGAAAACGGACAGGGGGGAAACTATGGCTACACCTTC. This gives the protein CSVENGQGGNYGYTF.

The chain recombines TRBV30 with TRBJ2-1; D not certain. The CDR3 length is 13 residues. Trimming shortened V by 4 bases and J by 3 bases, and 10 bases separated the two germline ends. CDR1 is GTSNPN and CDR2 is SVGIG in the germline V gene (reference sequence). The CDR3 DNA is TGTGCCTGGAATAGCCTACGCTACAATGAGCAGTTCTTC. This codes for CAWNSLRYNEQFF.

This chain connects TRBV5-6 to TRBJ1-5; D gene uncertain. Trimming removed 6 bases from V and 1 base from J, with 14 bases in between. CDR1 and CDR2 (germline): SGHDT, YYEEEE. The CDR3 loop spans 15 amino acids. CDR3 nucleotides: TGTGCCAGCACTAGGCTCGGGTTGAGCAATCAGCCCCAGCATTTT. This gives the protein CASTRLGLSNQPQHF.

The chain employs TRBV11-2 and TRBJ2-7, with D perhaps matching TRBD2 (6 bases). The CDR3 sequence is 12 residues long. V was trimmed by 7 bases and J by 6 bases, leaving 13 bases between them. Germline CDR1 SGHAT, CDR2 FQNNGV. In nucleotides, the CDR3 is TGTGCCAGCAAGGGAGGAATTGCCGAGCAGTACTTC. Translating gives CASKGGIAEQYF.

This clone was found a few times. The V and J genes are TRBV2 and TRBJ1-1; 12 bases align to TRBD1. This CDR3 comprises 12 residues. The V gene's germline CDR1 is SNHLY and CDR2 FYNNEI. Germline trimming cut 10 bases from V and 9 bases from J; bases unmatched to any gene: 6. The CDR3 here is CATHRDRGQAFF. The CDR3 DNA follows: TGTGCCACCCACCGGGACAGGGGGCAAGCTTTCTTT.

Here the CDR3 reads CASSPDGTGDYEQYF. The DNA of the CDR3 is TGTGCCAGCAGCCCGGACGGGACAGGGGACTACGAGCAGTACTTC. This chain joins TRBV5-6 and TRBJ2-7, with 10 bases fitting TRBD1. This CDR3 comprises 15 residues. Per germline, CDR1 SGHDT and CDR2 YYEEEE. V lost 4 bases and J lost 3; bases outside the gene matches: 7.

This sequence joins TRBV4-1 and TRBJ2-1; a possible D gene is TRBD1 (5 bases). This CDR3 contains 13 residues. The V and J ends lost 3 bases and 10 bases respectively, with 13 bases between them. Germline V CDR1 and CDR2: MGHRA, YSYEKL. CDR3 loop: CASSHPTVREQFF. CDR3 DNA sequence: TGCGCCAGCAGCCACCCGACAGTCCGCGAGCAGTTCTTC.

This clone appeared a single time. The chain has TRBV11-1 and TRBJ2-5; 10 bases line up with TRBD2. Trimming cost V 5 bases and J 3 bases; bases outside gene matches: 6. The CDR3 is made up of 15 amino acids. The germline V gene has CDR1 SGHAT and CDR2 FQDESV (reference sequence). For the CDR3, the DNA is TGTGCCAGCAGCCCCATCGGACTAGCGGAAGAGACCCAGTACTTC. Its protein product is CASSPIGLAEETQYF.

The chain combines TRBV18 with TRBJ1-4, with D maybe TRBD1 (5 bases). V gave up 3 bases and J gave up 3 bases, with 8 bases separating them. Germline CDR1 KGHSH, CDR2 LQKENI. CDR3 length equals 14 residues. CDR3 DNA sequence: TGTGCCAGCTCACCGGGGCAGTCTAATGAAAAACTGTTTTTT. Translation: CASSPGQSNEKLFF.